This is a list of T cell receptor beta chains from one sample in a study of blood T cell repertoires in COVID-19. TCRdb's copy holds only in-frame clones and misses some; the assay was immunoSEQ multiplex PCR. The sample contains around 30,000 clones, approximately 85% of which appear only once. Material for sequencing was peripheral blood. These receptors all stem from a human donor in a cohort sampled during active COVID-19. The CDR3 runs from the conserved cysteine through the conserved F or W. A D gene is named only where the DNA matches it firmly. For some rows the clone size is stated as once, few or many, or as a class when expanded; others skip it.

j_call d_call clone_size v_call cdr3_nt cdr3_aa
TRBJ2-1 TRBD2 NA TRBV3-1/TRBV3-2 TGTGCCAGCAGCCCCGGGACTAGCGGGCGGAATGAGCAGTTCTTC CASSPGTSGRNEQFF
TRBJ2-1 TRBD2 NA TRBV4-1 TGCGCCAGCAGCCAAGTTATGAGCGGGGGGCCATACAATGAGCAGTTCTTC CASSQVMSGGPYNEQFF
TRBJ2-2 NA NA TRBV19 TGTGCCAGTACGGCCGGGGAGCTGTTTTTT CASTAGELFF
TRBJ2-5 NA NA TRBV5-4 TGTGCCAGCAGCTTGCAGTACATTAAAGAGACCCAGTACTTC CASSLQYIKETQYF
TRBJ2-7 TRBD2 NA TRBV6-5 TGTGCCAGCAGCTCGACTAGCGGGAGCCTCTACGAGCAGTACTTC CASSSTSGSLYEQYF
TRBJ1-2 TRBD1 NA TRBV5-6 TGTGCCAGCAGCTACCTAACCCCGGGACAGGGGGCACCGGTCTATGGCTACACCTTC CASSYLTPGQGAPVYGYTF
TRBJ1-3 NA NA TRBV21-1 TGTGCCAGCAGCGACATACGGGGACAGGGGAATGGAAACACCATATATTTT CASSDIRGQGNGNTIYF
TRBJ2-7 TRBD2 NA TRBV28 TGTGCCAGCAGCCCCTCGTCTAGCGGGAGCATCTACGAGCAGTACTTC CASSPSSSGSIYEQYF
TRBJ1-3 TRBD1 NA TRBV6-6 TGTGCCAGCAGTCCTTACTCAGGACAGGGCGGTGGAAACACCATATATTTT CASSPYSGQGGGNTIYF
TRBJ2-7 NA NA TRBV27 TGTGCCAGCAGTTCCGCCGGGACTCACTACGGGCAGTACTTC CASSSAGTHYGQYF
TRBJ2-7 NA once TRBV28 TGTGCCAGCAGTCACCCCCAATACGGAGGCTCTTCCGAGCAGTACTTC CASSHPQYGGSSEQYF